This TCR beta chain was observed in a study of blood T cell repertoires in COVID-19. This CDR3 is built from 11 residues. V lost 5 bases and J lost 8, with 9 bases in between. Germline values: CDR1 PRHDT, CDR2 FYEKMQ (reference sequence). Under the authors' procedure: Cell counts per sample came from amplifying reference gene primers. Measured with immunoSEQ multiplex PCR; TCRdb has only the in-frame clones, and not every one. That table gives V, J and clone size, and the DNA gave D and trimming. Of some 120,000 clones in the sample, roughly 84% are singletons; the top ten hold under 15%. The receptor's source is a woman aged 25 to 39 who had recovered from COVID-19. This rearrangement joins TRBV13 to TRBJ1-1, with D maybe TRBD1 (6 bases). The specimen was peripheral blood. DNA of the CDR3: TGTGCCAGCAGCCAACAGGGAGAAGCTTTCTTT. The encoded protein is CASSQQGEAFF.